The clone carrying this T cell receptor (beta chain) was counted only a few times. Antigen: not known. This sample was included in a study of cytomegalovirus exposure and HLA in healthy donors. Across the whole study: As released early, the data held some 85 million unique TCRs from HLA-typed donors. Broader study findings: A previous analysis found most TCR beta V segments productive roughly 87% or roughly 30% of the time. In a later analysis, CMV-associated beta chains were mostly HLA-associated, it appeared. When a later analysis compared HLA-associated TCR beta chains with equally common others, the HLA-associated chains turned out to be more clonally expanded and to have lower generation probabilities.

In the PCR, 60 Vbeta and 13 Jbeta primers were used. The table came from immunoSEQ multiplex PCR; TCRdb's copy has only in-frame clones and leaves some out. Here the sample spans about 190,000 clones, 81% being singletons. This CDR3 comprises 13 residues. Trimming pared 9 bases from V and 3 bases from J, leaving 14 bases between. Per the germline V gene, CDR1 is LNHNV and CDR2 is YYDKDF (reference sequence). The sequence derives from a woman aged 18-29 years in good health and CMV-seropositive. Sequenced material: PBMCs. The gene calls are TRBV15 and TRBJ1-1; a possible D gene is TRBD1 (5 bases). In DNA, the CDR3 is TGTGCCACAAGACCGGGGGGAGACACTGAAGCTTTCTTT. It encodes CATRPGGDTEAFF. The whole variable domain, remainder taken from reference TRBV15 and TRBJ1-1, is DAMVIQNPRYQVTQFGKPVTLSCSQTLNHNVMYWYQQKSSQAPKLLFHYYDKDFNNEADTPDNFQSRRPNTSFCFLDIRSPGLGDTAMYLCATRPGGDTEAFFGQGTRLTVV.